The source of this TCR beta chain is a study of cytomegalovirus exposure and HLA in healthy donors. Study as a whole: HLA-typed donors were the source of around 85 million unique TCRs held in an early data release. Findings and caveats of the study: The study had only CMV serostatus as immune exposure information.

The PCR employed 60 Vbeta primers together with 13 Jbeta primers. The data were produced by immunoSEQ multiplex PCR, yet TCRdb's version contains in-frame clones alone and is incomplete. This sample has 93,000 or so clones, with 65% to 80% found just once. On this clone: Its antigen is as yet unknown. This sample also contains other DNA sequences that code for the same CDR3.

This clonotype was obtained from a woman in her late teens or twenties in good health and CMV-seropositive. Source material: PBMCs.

The chain's CDR3 is CASSLGQQETQYF. CDR3 in DNA: TGCGCCAGCAGCTTGGGACAACAAGAGACCCAGTACTTC. The chain carries TRBV5-1 and TRBJ2-5, with no clear D. In germline, CDR1 is SGHRS, CDR2 YFSETQ. V was pared by 0 bases and J by 2 bases, with 5 bases between. The CDR3 covers 13 residues.